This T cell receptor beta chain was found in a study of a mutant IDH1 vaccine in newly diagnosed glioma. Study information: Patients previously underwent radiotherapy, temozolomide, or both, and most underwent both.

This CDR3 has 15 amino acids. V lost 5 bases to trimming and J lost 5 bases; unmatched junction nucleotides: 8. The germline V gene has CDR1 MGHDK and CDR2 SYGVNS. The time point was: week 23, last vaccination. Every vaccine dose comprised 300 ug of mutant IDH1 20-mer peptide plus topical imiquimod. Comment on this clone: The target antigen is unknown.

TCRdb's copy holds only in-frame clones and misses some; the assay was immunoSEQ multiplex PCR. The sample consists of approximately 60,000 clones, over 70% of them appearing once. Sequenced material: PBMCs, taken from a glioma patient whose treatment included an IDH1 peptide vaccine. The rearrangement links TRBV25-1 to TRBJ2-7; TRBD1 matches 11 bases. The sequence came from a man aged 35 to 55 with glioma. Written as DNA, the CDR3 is TGTGCCAGCAGTCACCCCCCGGGACAGGGGGACGAGCAGTACTTC. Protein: CASSHPPGQGDEQYF.